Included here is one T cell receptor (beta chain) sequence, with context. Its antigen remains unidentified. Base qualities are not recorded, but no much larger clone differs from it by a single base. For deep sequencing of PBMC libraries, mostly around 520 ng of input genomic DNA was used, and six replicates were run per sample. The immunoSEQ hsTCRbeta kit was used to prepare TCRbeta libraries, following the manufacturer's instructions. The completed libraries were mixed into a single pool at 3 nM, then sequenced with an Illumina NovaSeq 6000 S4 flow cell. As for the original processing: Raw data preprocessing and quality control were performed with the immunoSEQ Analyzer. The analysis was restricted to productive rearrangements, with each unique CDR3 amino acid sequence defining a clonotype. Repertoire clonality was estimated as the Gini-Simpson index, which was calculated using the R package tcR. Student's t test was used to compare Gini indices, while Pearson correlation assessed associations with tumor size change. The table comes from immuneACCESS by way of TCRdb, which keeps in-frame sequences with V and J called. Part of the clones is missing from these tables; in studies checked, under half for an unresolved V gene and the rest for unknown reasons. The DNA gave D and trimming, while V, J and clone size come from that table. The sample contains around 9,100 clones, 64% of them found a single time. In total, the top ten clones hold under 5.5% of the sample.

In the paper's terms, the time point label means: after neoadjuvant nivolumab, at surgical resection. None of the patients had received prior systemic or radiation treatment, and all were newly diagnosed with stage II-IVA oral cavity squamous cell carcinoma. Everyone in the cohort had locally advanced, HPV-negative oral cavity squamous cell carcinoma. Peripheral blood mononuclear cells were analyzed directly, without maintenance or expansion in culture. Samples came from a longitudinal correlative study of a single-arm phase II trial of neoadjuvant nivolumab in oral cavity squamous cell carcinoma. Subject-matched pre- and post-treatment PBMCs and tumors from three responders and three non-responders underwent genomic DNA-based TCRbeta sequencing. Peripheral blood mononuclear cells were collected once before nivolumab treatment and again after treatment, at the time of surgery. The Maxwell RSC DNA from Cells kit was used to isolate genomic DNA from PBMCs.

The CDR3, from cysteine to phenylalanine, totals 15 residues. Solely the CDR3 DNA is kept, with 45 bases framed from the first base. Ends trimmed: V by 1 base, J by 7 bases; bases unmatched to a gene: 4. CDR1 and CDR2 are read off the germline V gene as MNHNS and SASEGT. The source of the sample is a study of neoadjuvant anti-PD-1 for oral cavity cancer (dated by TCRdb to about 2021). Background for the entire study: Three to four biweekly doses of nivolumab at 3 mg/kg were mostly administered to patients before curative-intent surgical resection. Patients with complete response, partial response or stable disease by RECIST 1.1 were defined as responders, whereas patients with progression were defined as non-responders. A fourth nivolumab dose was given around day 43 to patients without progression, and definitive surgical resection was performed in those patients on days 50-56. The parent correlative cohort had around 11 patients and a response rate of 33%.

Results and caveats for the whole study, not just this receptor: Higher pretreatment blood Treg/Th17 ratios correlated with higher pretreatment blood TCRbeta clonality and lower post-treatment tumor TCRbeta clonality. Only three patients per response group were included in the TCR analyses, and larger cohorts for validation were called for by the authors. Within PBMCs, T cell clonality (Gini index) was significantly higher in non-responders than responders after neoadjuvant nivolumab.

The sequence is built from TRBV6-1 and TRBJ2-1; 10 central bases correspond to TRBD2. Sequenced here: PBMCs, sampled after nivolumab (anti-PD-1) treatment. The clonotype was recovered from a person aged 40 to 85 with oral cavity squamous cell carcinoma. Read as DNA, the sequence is TGTGCCAGCAGTGAAGGCGCTAGCGGGAGAAATGAGCAGTTCTTC. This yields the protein CASSEGASGRNEQFF.